The source of this TCR beta chain is a study of OX40 agonist ivuxolimab in advanced cancers. Study details: Patients assigned to dose escalation were diagnosed with hepatocellular carcinoma, melanoma, renal cell or head and neck cancer. Findings and limits, study-wide: CD4+ T cells averaged fewer expanded clones than CD8+ T cells.

TCRdb's table, derived via immunoSEQ multiplex PCR, lists solely in-frame clones and lacks some. The sample contains roughly 70,000 clones, roughly 88% of which appear only once. Concerning this clone itself: Antigen specificity is unknown.

V was trimmed by 7 bases and J by 10 bases, leaving 22 bases between them. The CDR3 is 14 amino acids. Germline CDR1 reads SGHTA; CDR2 reads FQGNSA. This sequence joins TRBV7-2 and TRBJ1-1; D gene unclear. This clonotype originated in an adult with an advanced solid tumor such as melanoma, head and neck, liver or kidney cancer. The sequencing here drew on CD4+ or CD8+ T cells sorted from blood, taken in a trial of the OX40 agonist ivuxolimab. CDR3 residues: CASNPTLGAPRAFF. The CDR3 DNA follows: TGTGCCAGCAACCCTACTCTGGGAGCCCCGCGAGCTTTCTTT.